This is a list of T cell receptor beta chains from one sample in a study of OX40 agonist ivuxolimab in advanced cancers. Generated by immunoSEQ multiplex PCR, the TCRdb table keeps only in-frame clones and is missing some. This sample carries 60,000 to 70,000 clones, approximately 78% of them seen once, and the ten largest clones take approximately 0.4%. Source: CD4+ or CD8+ T cells sorted from blood, taken in a trial of the OX40 agonist ivuxolimab. The receptors stem from an adult with an advanced solid tumor such as melanoma, head and neck, liver or kidney cancer. Each CDR3 is given with its conserved first and last residue. A D gene is named only where the DNA matches it firmly. Size values are once, few and many counts, or a class for expanded clones, and some rows have none.

d_gene	j_gene	abundance	v_gene	CDR3nt	CDR3aa
TRBD1	TRBJ2-6	-	TRBV7-3	TGTGCCAGCAGCTTAAAGGGGACAGGGTTGGCTGGGGCCAACGTCCTGACTTTC	CASSLKGTGLAGANVLTF
TRBD1	TRBJ1-5	once	TRBV7-9	TGTGCCAGCAGCTCACAGGGGACGAGCAATCAGCCCCAGCATTTT	CASSSQGTSNQPQHF
TRBD1	TRBJ1-1	-	TRBV4-1	TGCGCCAGCAGCCAACCGGGACAGACGAACACTGAAGCTTTCTTT	CASSQPGQTNTEAFF
-	TRBJ2-3	-	TRBV29-1	TGCAGCGTTGGGACCCTAGGGGATACGCAGTATTTT	CSVGTLGDTQYF
-	TRBJ2-4	-	TRBV18	TGTGCCAGCTCACTGGACCCGAAAAACATTCAGTACTTC	CASSLDPKNIQYF
-	TRBJ1-2	once	TRBV7-9	TGTGCCAGCAGCCTCGGGATTGGGGACTCGACGAACTATGGCTACACCTTC	CASSLGIGDSTNYGYTF
-	TRBJ1-2	-	TRBV7-9	TGTGCCAGCAGCTCAGAGGAGGCACGCTACACCTTC	CASSSEEARYTF
TRBD1	TRBJ2-2	few	TRBV30	TGTGCCTGGGCAGGACAGGGGAACGGGGAGCTGTTTTTT	CAWAGQGNGELFF
-	TRBJ2-7	once	TRBV5-1	TGCGCCAGCAGCTATATTGCTGGGTCCTACGAGCAGTACTTC	CASSYIAGSYEQYF
TRBD1	TRBJ1-1	once	TRBV10-1	TGCGCCAGCAGTGGACAGGGGCCCTACGGCACTGAAGCTTTCTTT	CASSGQGPYGTEAFF
TRBD2	TRBJ2-7	-	TRBV6-6	TGTGCCAGCAGTTACAAGCGGGAGGGCCTCTACGAGCAGTACTTC	CASSYKREGLYEQYF
TRBD1	TRBJ2-6	-	TRBV7-3	TGTGCCAGCAGCCCCCAGGGGGCGATCGCTGGGGCCAACGTCCTGACTTTC	CASSPQGAIAGANVLTF
-	TRBJ1-5	-	TRBV28	TGTGCCAGCAGTCCATCTTCAGGGTATCGAGGCCAGCCCCAGCATTTT	CASSPSSGYRGQPQHF
TRBD1	TRBJ1-1	-	TRBV7-8	TGTGCCAGCAGCCCGCCGACAGGGGGGGCGTTGAACACTGAAGCTTTCTTT	CASSPPTGGALNTEAFF
-	TRBJ1-4	-	TRBV29-1	TGCAGCGTTGAAGTGCAGGGGTCAGGGGAAAAACTGTTTTTT	CSVEVQGSGEKLFF
TRBD2	TRBJ2-1	-	TRBV7-2	TGTGCCAGCAGCTTAAGCGGGAGTTCGGATGAGCAGTTCTTC	CASSLSGSSDEQFF
-	TRBJ2-1	once	TRBV6-1	TGTGCCAGCAGAAGGAGTCTGGGCTCCTACAATGAGCAGTTCTTC	CASRRSLGSYNEQFF
-	TRBJ2-1	-	TRBV18	TGTGCCAGCTCATCTACGGTCTCTAGCTTTGGGGAGCAGTTCTTC	CASSSTVSSFGEQFF
-	TRBJ1-2	-	TRBV28	TGTGCCAGCAGTACACCCCTAGGGGGGGGGAGTTATGGCTACACCTTC	CASSTPLGGGSYGYTF
-	TRBJ1-2	-	TRBV18	TGTGCCAGCTCACAGGTTCGCTTCCCTGGCTACACCTTC	CASSQVRFPGYTF
TRBD2	TRBJ2-1	few	TRBV10-3	TGTGCCATCAGAAAAGCGGCTAGCGGGCTCTACAATGAGCAGTTCTTC	CAIRKAASGLYNEQFF
TRBD1	TRBJ1-1	-	TRBV7-2	TGTGCCAGCAGCCGGGACAGTTACACTGAAGCTTTCTTT	CASSRDSYTEAFF
-	TRBJ2-3	-	TRBV9	TGTGCCAGCAGCGTAGCAGAGGGAAGGACAGATACGCAGTATTTT	CASSVAEGRTDTQYF
-	TRBJ2-2	-	TRBV5-5	TGTGCCAGCAGCTTGGCGGGAGTGGGCACCGGGGAGCTGTTTTTT	CASSLAGVGTGELFF
TRBD2	TRBJ2-1	-	TRBV7-2	TGTGCCAGCAGCGTGGCGGGGGGCTCCTACAATGAGCAGTTCTTC	CASSVAGGSYNEQFF
-	TRBJ2-2	once	TRBV6-5	TGTGCCAGCAATCCCCAAGGCGAAGGCGGGGAGCTGTTTTTT	CASNPQGEGGELFF
-	TRBJ1-4	-	TRBV6-5	TGTGCCAGCAGTTCCATACAAAATCTTAATGAAAAACTGTTTTTT	CASSSIQNLNEKLFF
TRBD2	TRBJ2-1	-	TRBV18	TGTGCCAGCTCACCTATTAGCGGGGCCGGCTACAATGAGCAGTTCTTC	CASSPISGAGYNEQFF
TRBD2	TRBJ2-2	-	TRBV28	TGTGCCAGCAGCCCTTGGGGTGGCGGGGGGGCGGCGAACACCGGGGAGCTGTTTTTT	CASSPWGGGGAANTGELFF
TRBD1	TRBJ2-7	-	TRBV30	TGTGCCTGGAGTAGGGGGACAGTCTTTTACGAGCAGTACTTC	CAWSRGTVFYEQYF
-	TRBJ2-6	-	TRBV19	TGTGCCACCGCCCCTAGGGCCAACGTCCTGACTTTC	CATAPRANVLTF
-	TRBJ1-1	-	TRBV7-2	TGTGCCAGCAGCCCCCCGGGGCGGGGGAGGAACACTGAAGCTTTCTTT	CASSPPGRGRNTEAFF
TRBD2	TRBJ2-3	-	TRBV5-8	TGTGCCAGCAGCTTAGAGCGGGGGCGAAGCACAGATACGCAGTATTTT	CASSLERGRSTDTQYF
-	TRBJ1-2	-	TRBV6-5	TGTGCCAGCACCAGCTTTGCTAACTATGGCTACACCTTC	CASTSFANYGYTF
-	TRBJ2-5	-	TRBV6-1	TGTGCCAGCAGCGGGGACTCTTGGTACCAAGAGACCCAGTACTTC	CASSGDSWYQETQYF
TRBD1	TRBJ1-2	-	TRBV10-3	TGTGCCATCAGGAATGGGGACAGGGGTTTCTATGGCTACACCTTC	CAIRNGDRGFYGYTF
-	TRBJ2-3	few	TRBV7-9	TGTGCCAGCAGCTTGGACGGAGATACGCAGTATTTT	CASSLDGDTQYF
-	TRBJ2-7	-	TRBV28	TGTGCCAGCAGCCAAAGGGGGGGCGGGCAGTACTTC	CASSQRGGGQYF
-	TRBJ1-1	-	TRBV6-4	TGTGCCAGCAGGGGACCTAATGATGCTGAAGCTTTCTTT	CASRGPNDAEAFF
-	TRBJ1-1	-	TRBV5-4	TGTGCCAGCAGCCTTGGGGGCCTCCGGGACACTGAAGCTTTCTTT	CASSLGGLRDTEAFF
-	TRBJ1-2	-	TRBV29-1	TGCAGCGTGCGTCCGGGGGGGGAAAACTATGGCTACACCTTC	CSVRPGGENYGYTF
-	TRBJ2-3	-	TRBV19	TGTGCCAGTAGAATACGGGGGTCCACAGATACGCAGTATTTT	CASRIRGSTDTQYF
-	TRBJ2-5	-	TRBV4-2	TGTGCCAGCAGCCCTCGCGGGGAGACCCAGTACTTC	CASSPRGETQYF
-	TRBJ1-5	-	TRBV2	TGTGCCAGCAGTGGCCGACGTGCCCCCAATCAGCCCCAGCATTTT	CASSGRRAPNQPQHF
TRBD2	TRBJ2-1	-	TRBV5-1	TGCGCCAGCAGCTTGGTGCCTAGCGGGGGTTACAATGAGCAGTTCTTC	CASSLVPSGGYNEQFF